This passage covers 27 T cell receptor beta chains from one sample sequenced in a study of T-cell reconstitution after alpha-beta-depleted transplantation in children. Preparation of the TCRbeta library involved a method that used unique molecular identifiers. One entry per CDR3 protein results from TCRdb running MiXCR on the PCR reads. The data contain hundreds of thousands of distinct CDR3 sequences, over 10% of them singletons. Sequencing used PBMCs, mostly from graft donor cells, obtained 360 days after TCRalphabeta/CD19-depleted stem cell transplant. These receptors were collected from a male patient younger than 18 who had a stem cell transplant for acute myeloid leukemia, so the T cells may come from the graft donor.

This clonotype was counted only a few times. The CDR3 sequence: CASSSSSVYSSYEQYF. CDR3 nucleotide sequence: TGCGCCAGCAGCTCCTCTAGCGTCTACAGCTCCTACGAGCAGTACTTC. The rearrangement links TRBV5-1 to TRBJ2-7, with D possibly TRBD2 on 6 matching bases. The ends were cut back, 3 bases at V and 0 bases at J, with 16 bases in the middle. Germline values: CDR1 SGHRS, CDR2 YFSETQ. This CDR3 comprises 16 residues.

This clonotype was recorded at least ten times. This chain uses TRBV2 with TRBJ2-1; D not resolved. Germline V gene data show CDR1 as SNHLY and CDR2 as FYNNEI. V dropped 8 bases and J dropped 10 bases, with 12 bases sitting between them. The CDR3 has 11 amino acids. The CDR3 here is CASSVRSEQFF. CDR3 in DNA: TGTGCCAGCTCGGTTAGGTCCGAGCAGTTCTTC.

This clonotype was seen only a few times. The chain joins TRBV11-2 to TRBJ2-1; D remains ambiguous. CDR1 SGHAT and CDR2 FQNNGV come from the germline V gene. V dropped 0 bases and J dropped 4 bases, with 13 bases sitting between them. This CDR3 has 16 residues. The CDR3 bases are TGTGCCAGCAGCTTAGACCGGGCCCCGGGTTACAATGAGCAGTTCTTC. Translated: CASSLDRAPGYNEQFF.

The V gene is TRBV27, the J gene TRBJ2-7; unclear D gene. V lost 6 bases and J 0 bases, leaving 15 bases between the germline ends. Germline loops: CDR1 MNHEY, CDR2 SMNVEV (reference sequence). This CDR3 contains 15 residues. The CDR3 loop reads CASRTLRRHSYEQYF. The CDR3 DNA is TGTGCCAGCAGAACCCTAAGGCGCCACTCCTACGAGCAGTACTTC.

This CDR3 is CASSSRRDEKLFF. CDR3 DNA sequence: TGCGCCAGCTCTTCGAGACGTGATGAAAAACTGTTTTTT. The chain has TRBV10-2 and TRBJ1-4; no firm D call. Germline values: CDR1 WSHSY, CDR2 SAAADI. This CDR3 spans 13 amino acids. Trimming removed 8 bases from V and 6 bases from J, with 13 bases in between.

This rearrangement joins TRBV7-9 to TRBJ2-7; a possible D gene is TRBD2 (6 bases). The V gene lost 11 bases and the J gene lost 5 bases, with 19 bases spanning the gap. Germline V CDR1 and CDR2: SEHNR, FQNEAQ (reference sequence). This CDR3 has 13 residues. The CDR3 DNA follows: TGTGCCCCGAAGAAAGGGAGGCCCCACGAGCAGTACTTC. Residues: CAPKKGRPHEQYF.

This clonotype appeared a few times. The rearrangement uses TRBV4-3 and TRBJ2-7; D is unclear. V shed 3 bases and J shed 3 bases, with 9 bases lying between them. The germline CDR1 and CDR2 sequences are LGHNA and YSLEER. This CDR3 spans 13 amino acids. CDR3 protein: CASSQQVGYEQYF. The CDR3 DNA reads as TGCGCCAGCAGCCAGCAAGTAGGCTACGAGCAGTACTTC.

In the case of this clonotype: A much bigger clone sits one base away, suggesting this may be a read error. This is likely a read error, given that the CDR3 carries no conserved phenylalanine or tryptophan at its end. The gene calls are TRBV5-6 and TRBJ2-1; D perhaps matches TRBD1 (6 bases). V lost 6 bases to trimming and J lost 7 bases, with 20 bases between them. CDR1 is SGHDT and CDR2 is YYEEEE in the germline V gene. This CDR3 comprises 15 residues. CDR3 coding DNA: TGTGCCAGCACCCGCCCCAGGGGCGCATCGAATGAGCAGTTCTTA. Translating gives CASTRPRGASNEQFL.

The genes are TRBV12-3 or TRBV12-4 and TRBJ2-1, with D perhaps TRBD2 (6 bases). The V gene lost 5 bases and the J gene lost 1 base, with 15 bases spanning the gap. This CDR3 comprises 16 residues. CDR3 sequence (DNA): TGTGCCAGCAGTCCGGACTACCAACTATCCTACAATGAGCAGTTCTTC. Its translation is CASSPDYQLSYNEQFF.

This clonotype was picked up a small number of times. The genes are TRBV20-1 and TRBJ2-4; a weak D match, TRBD1 (6 bases). CDR1 DFQATT and CDR2 SNEGSKA come from the germline V gene (reference sequence). V lost 4 bases to trimming and J lost 0 bases, with 10 bases between them. This CDR3 comprises 14 residues. The CDR3 region is CSAKRGLAKNIQYF. DNA for the CDR3: TGCAGTGCTAAAAGGGGGTTAGCCAAAAACATTCAGTACTTC.

The chain links TRBV7-8 to TRBJ2-7; D not resolved. The ends were cut back, 5 bases at V and 2 bases at J, with 10 bases in the middle. CDR1 and CDR2 (germline): SGHVS, FQNEAQ. The CDR3 has 13 residues. This chain's CDR3 is CASSRPGPYEQYF. The CDR3 DNA is TGTGCCAGCAGCCGCCCCGGCCCCTACGAGCAGTACTTC.

This chain connects TRBV28 to TRBJ2-4; no definite D call. This CDR3 comprises 14 residues. The germline V gene has CDR1 MDHEN and CDR2 SYDVKM. Trimming removed 5 bases at V and 5 bases at J, with 13 bases between. The chain's CDR3 is CASSPRASQNIQYF. DNA for the CDR3: TGTGCCAGCAGTCCCCGGGCCAGCCAAAACATTCAGTACTTC.

This chain's CDR3 is CASSYSLLGTLSSYNSPLHF. DNA for the CDR3: TGTGCCAGCAGTTACTCGCTTTTGGGGACACTGAGCTCCTATAATTCACCCCTCCACTTT. The chain has TRBV6-2 or TRBV6-3 and TRBJ1-6, with D perhaps TRBD1 (6 bases). The CDR3 has 20 residues. V gave up 0 bases and J gave up 0 bases, with 18 bases separating them. Germline V gene lookup returns CDR1 MNHEY and CDR2 SVGEGT.

This chain connects TRBV28 to TRBJ2-7; possibly TRBD2 for D (5 bases). CDR1 is MDHEN and CDR2 is SYDVKM in the germline V gene. CDR3 size: 19 residues. Trimming shortened V by 1 base and J by 3 bases, and 25 bases separated the two germline ends. Here the CDR3 reads CASSLSYRGRWRRFYEQYF. Here the CDR3 DNA reads TGTGCCAGCAGTTTATCCTACCGGGGTCGGTGGAGGCGATTCTACGAGCAGTACTTC. Supplemented by reference TRBV28 and TRBJ2-7, the full variable domain reads DVKVTQSSRYLVKRTGEKVFLECVQDMDHENMFWYRQDPGLGLRLIYFSYDVKMKEKGDIPEGYSVSREKKERFSLILESASTNQTSMYLCASSLSYRGRWRRFYEQYFGPGTRLTVT.

The table lists this clonotype with a few counts. The chain recombines TRBV7-2 with TRBJ2-7; D might be TRBD1 (5 bases). Trimming stripped 1 base from V and 3 bases from J, with 10 bases between. This CDR3 has 14 residues. The germline V gene encodes CDR1 SGHTA and CDR2 FQGNSA. The CDR3 DNA reads as TGTGCCAGCAGCTTAGTACAGGAAGGCTACGAGCAGTACTTC. It specifies CASSLVQEGYEQYF.

About this clonotype itself: A single base separates this from a much larger clone, so it may be a read error. In this CDR3 the conserved last residue, phenylalanine or tryptophan, is missing, so a read error is likely. V usage is TRBV7-9 and J usage is TRBJ2-5; TRBD1 is a possible D gene (6 bases). Trimming cost V 6 bases and J 2 bases, with 19 bases left between them. Germline CDR1 SEHNR, CDR2 FQNEAQ (reference sequence). CDR3 length: 16 amino acids. The CDR3 DNA is TGTGCCAGCAGGATGCCGGACAGCGAAGTACAAGAGACCCAGTACTCC. Its protein is CASRMPDSEVQETQYS.

This clonotype was seen a few times. The V and J genes are TRBV18 and TRBJ2-7, with 8 bases aligning to TRBD1. From germline, CDR1 is KGHSH and CDR2 LQKENI. The CDR3 is made up of 14 amino acids. V trimming: 3 bases; J trimming: 4 bases; junction bases outside the gene matches: 5. The CDR3 DNA is TGTGCCAGCTCACCGAACACAGGGGGGTACGAGCAGTACTTC. Protein sequence: CASSPNTGGYEQYF.

The sample holds many counts of this clonotype. CDR3 in DNA: TGTGCCAGCAGCGTCGGACCTTCCTACGAGCAGTACTTC. Translated, it gives CASSVGPSYEQYF. The chain links TRBV9 to TRBJ2-7, with D unresolved. The germline gives CDR1 SGDLS, CDR2 YYNGEE. The V end was cut by 2 bases, the J end by 1 base, with 7 bases between. CDR3 length: 13 amino acids.

This clonotype has ten or more counts. The chain recombines TRBV6-5 with TRBJ1-1, with D unresolved. CDR1 is MNHEY, CDR2 SVGAGI, per germline. CDR3 size: 12 residues. V lost 9 bases and J lost 4, with 12 bases in between. The chain's CDR3 is CARRSPSTEAFF. The CDR3, as DNA: TGTGCCAGGAGAAGTCCGAGCACTGAAGCTTTCTTT.

A few counts support this clonotype. This chain joins TRBV20-1 and TRBJ2-1; the D gene is possibly TRBD2 (6 bases). The CDR3 is made up of 8 amino acids. CDR1 is DFQATT, CDR2 SNEGSKA, per germline (reference sequence). CDR3: CRAGEQFF. DNA for the CDR3: TGCAGGGCGGGGGAGCAGTTCTTC.

This clonotype showed up many times. The chain carries TRBV29-1 and TRBJ2-7, with TRBD1 matching 10 bases. The germline gives CDR1 SQVTM, CDR2 ANQGSEA. The CDR3 has 13 amino acids. The V gene end was trimmed by 6 bases and the J gene end by 0 bases; junction bases not matched to a gene: 2. CDR3 residues: CSVWTGGSYEQYF. CDR3 DNA sequence: TGCAGCGTCTGGACAGGGGGCTCCTACGAGCAGTACTTC.

This clonotype turned up a few times. The chain joins TRBV28 to TRBJ2-4, with D uncertain. The CDR3 runs to 13 residues. In germline, CDR1 is MDHEN, CDR2 SYDVKM. The V gene lost 2 bases and the J gene lost 0 bases, with 2 bases spanning the gap. DNA of the CDR3: TGTGCCAGCAGTTTAACAGCCAAAAACATTCAGTACTTC. Its protein is CASSLTAKNIQYF.

The sample holds many counts of this clonotype. The chain joins TRBV20-1 to TRBJ2-5; D gene uncertain. The CDR3 is 10 residues long. V was shortened by 7 bases and J by 8 bases, with 11 bases between the two germline ends. CDR1 is DFQATT, CDR2 SNEGSKA, per germline (reference sequence). CDR3 nucleotide sequence: TGCAGTGTTGTGTTGGGTACCCAGTACTTC. Encoded protein: CSVVLGTQYF.

This clonotype counts as medium-sized (0.01 to 0.1%). This rearrangement joins TRBV29-1 to TRBJ2-4; D might be TRBD2 (6 bases). Trimming pared 0 bases from V and 6 bases from J, leaving 9 bases between. The CDR3 covers 13 residues. CDR1 is SQVTM, CDR2 ANQGSEA, per germline. CDR3 protein: CSVEDEAGNIQYF. The CDR3 nucleotides are TGCAGCGTTGAAGATGAAGCGGGAAACATTCAGTACTTC. The full variable domain, completed using reference TRBV29-1 and TRBJ2-4, is SAVISQKPSRDICQRGTSLTIQCQVDSQVTMMFWYRQQPGQSLTLIATANQGSEATYESGFVIDKFPISRPNLTFSTLTVSNMSPEDSSIYLCSVEDEAGNIQYFGAGTRLSVL.

This clonotype showed up many times. This rearrangement joins TRBV27 to TRBJ1-5, with unresolved D. CDR3 size: 13 residues. Germline values: CDR1 MNHEY, CDR2 SMNVEV (reference sequence). V lost 2 bases and J lost 6, with 8 bases in between. DNA for the CDR3: TGTGCCAGCAGTTTAATGGCGGGTCAGCCCCAGCATTTT. Protein: CASSLMAGQPQHF.

V is TRBV27 and J is TRBJ2-3, with D perhaps TRBD1 (6 bases). Between the trimmed V and J ends, which lost 5 bases and 12 bases, there was a span of 21 bases. CDR1 is MNHEY, CDR2 SMNVEV, per germline (reference sequence). This CDR3 spans 14 amino acids. CDR3 nucleotide sequence: TGTGCCAGCAGTCGGACCGGACAGACCCTGTACCAGTATTTT. This gives the protein CASSRTGQTLYQYF.

The table lists this clonotype with a few counts. This sequence joins TRBV10-3 and TRBJ2-7, with a weak D call TRBD1 (6 bases). Germline lookup yields CDR1 ENHRY and CDR2 SYGVKD. Between the trimmed V and J ends, which lost 4 bases and 2 bases, there was a span of 12 bases. The CDR3 length is 14 residues. CDR3: CAISGRQETYEQYF. CDR3 DNA sequence: TGTGCCATCAGTGGACGACAGGAAACCTACGAGCAGTACTTC.